The 10 T cell receptor beta chains below all came from one sample that was sequenced in a study of cytomegalovirus exposure and HLA in healthy donors. The study ran its PCR with 60 Vbeta and 13 Jbeta primers. Sequenced by immunoSEQ multiplex PCR; TCRdb stores in-frame clones only, minus some. The sample contains 110,000 to 150,000 clones, 74% of which appear only once. Sequencing was done on a sample of PBMCs. These receptors originate from a man younger than 30 in good health and CMV-seropositive.

V and J are TRBV19 and TRBJ2-7; weak D call: TRBD2 (5 bases). The CDR3 is made up of 12 amino acids. Trimming removed 6 bases from V and 4 bases from J, with 10 bases in between. Germline V CDR1 and CDR2: LNHDA, SQIVND (reference sequence). CDR3 nucleotides: TGTGCCAGTAGCGAAGGAGGATACGAGCAGTACTTC. The encoded protein is CASSEGGYEQYF.

The chain has TRBV28 and TRBJ2-1; maybe TRBD1 (5 bases). The CDR3 consists of 14 residues. Trimming took off 9 bases at V and 5 bases at J, with 17 bases between the two ends. CDR1 and CDR2 from the germline V gene are MDHEN and SYDVKM. In DNA, the CDR3 is TGTGCCAGTAGTCAGGTGGGGCGCGACAATGAGCAGTTCTTC. It translates to CASSQVGRDNEQFF.

This clone was detected only a few times. The chain couples TRBV5-4 to TRBJ2-1; D uncertain. Trimming took 3 bases from V and 7 from J, leaving 20 bases between them. The germline V gene has CDR1 SGHNT and CDR2 YYREEE (reference sequence). The CDR3 totals 16 residues. The CDR3 here is CASSSERMVKANEQFF. The CDR3 DNA reads TGTGCCAGCAGCTCCGAGCGCATGGTGAAGGCTAATGAGCAGTTCTTC.

This chain links TRBV28 with TRBJ1-1, with TRBD1 identical over 9 bases. V lost 4 bases to trimming and J lost 1 base; unmatched junction nucleotides: 4. The CDR3 consists of 15 residues. Germline V gene sequence: CDR1 MDHEN, CDR2 SYDVKM. The CDR3 is CASSSLGQGNTEAFF. CDR3 in DNA: TGTGCCAGCAGTTCTCTGGGACAGGGGAACACTGAAGCTTTCTTT.

The V and J genes are TRBV6-5 and TRBJ2-1; no definite D call. Germline-derived CDR1 and CDR2 are MNHEY and SVGAGI. V gave up 5 bases and J gave up 7 bases, with 18 bases separating them. CDR3 length: 15 amino acids. The CDR3, as DNA: TGTGCCAGCAGTCCCCCGGAGAGCCTATTAAATGAGCAGTTCTTC. It is translated as CASSPPESLLNEQFF.

This chain joins TRBV19 and TRBJ2-1, with D possibly TRBD1 on 6 matching bases. Germline V gene sequence: CDR1 LNHDA, CDR2 SQIVND (reference sequence). With 3 bases removed from V and 5 bases from J, the gap between germline ends came to 14 bases. This CDR3 comprises 15 residues. DNA of the CDR3: TGTGCCAGTAGTATGTGGACAGCCCCTGACAATGAGCAGTTCTTC. Translated, it gives CASSMWTAPDNEQFF.

The chain uses TRBV18 and TRBJ2-2, with unresolved D. The CDR3 sequence is 15 residues long. Trimming cost V 5 bases and J 2 bases, with 12 bases left between them. Germline V CDR1 and CDR2: KGHSH, LQKENI. CDR3 region: CASSIQIVNTGELFF. CDR3 sequence (DNA): TGTGCCAGCTCAATCCAGATCGTAAACACCGGGGAGCTGTTTTTT.

J is TRBJ2-1 and V is TRBV9; TRBD2 matches 7 bases. CDR1 and CDR2 from the germline V gene are SGDLS and YYNGEE. V lost 0 bases, J lost 3 bases, and 3 bases stayed unmatched. The CDR3 consists of 15 residues. CDR3: CASSVGASGYNEQFF. CDR3 DNA sequence: TGTGCCAGCAGCGTAGGTGCTAGCGGCTACAATGAGCAGTTCTTC.

The V gene is TRBV19, the J gene TRBJ2-2; 9 nucleotides align to TRBD2. The V gene's germline CDR1 is LNHDA and CDR2 SQIVND (reference sequence). The length of the CDR3 is 15 residues. V gave up 7 bases and J gave up 1 base; unmatched junction bases: 4. In nucleotides, the CDR3 is TGTGCCAGTATTACAGCGGGAGGGAACACCGGGGAGCTGTTTTTT. Translated, it gives CASITAGGNTGELFF.

This clone has only one observation. The chain employs TRBV5-1 and TRBJ2-3; tentative D call: TRBD2 (5 bases). Germline CDR1 and CDR2: SGHRS and YFSETQ. With 4 bases removed from V and 4 bases from J, the gap between germline ends came to 7 bases. The CDR3 has 12 amino acids. CDR3 nucleotides: TGCGCCAGCAGCGGGCGGGCAGATACGCAGTATTTT. It is translated as CASSGRADTQYF.